This T cell receptor beta chain was found in a study of monozygotic twins with inflammatory bowel disease. No DNA is given; TCRdb re-called the 5' RACE reads and lists each CDR3 protein once. The table for this sample gives about 130,000 distinct CDR3 sequences. Whole-study results and caveats: Whereas healthy co-twins had higher TCRbeta diversity (inverse Simpson), IBD patients had lower diversity. Support was lacking for any single strong IBD-associated signal or clonotype.

Of note for this clonotype: Antigen unknown.

The receptor's source is a human donor with ulcerative colitis or Crohn's disease, or a healthy co-twin of an affected twin (not recorded which). The sequenced material came from blood.

The CDR3 loop is CASSLDGQGNEKLFF. The chain uses TRBV5-1 and TRBJ1-4; the TRBD1 assignment by TCRdb is unverifiable without DNA. CDR3 length: 15 amino acids. Per germline, CDR1 SGHRS and CDR2 YFSETQ.